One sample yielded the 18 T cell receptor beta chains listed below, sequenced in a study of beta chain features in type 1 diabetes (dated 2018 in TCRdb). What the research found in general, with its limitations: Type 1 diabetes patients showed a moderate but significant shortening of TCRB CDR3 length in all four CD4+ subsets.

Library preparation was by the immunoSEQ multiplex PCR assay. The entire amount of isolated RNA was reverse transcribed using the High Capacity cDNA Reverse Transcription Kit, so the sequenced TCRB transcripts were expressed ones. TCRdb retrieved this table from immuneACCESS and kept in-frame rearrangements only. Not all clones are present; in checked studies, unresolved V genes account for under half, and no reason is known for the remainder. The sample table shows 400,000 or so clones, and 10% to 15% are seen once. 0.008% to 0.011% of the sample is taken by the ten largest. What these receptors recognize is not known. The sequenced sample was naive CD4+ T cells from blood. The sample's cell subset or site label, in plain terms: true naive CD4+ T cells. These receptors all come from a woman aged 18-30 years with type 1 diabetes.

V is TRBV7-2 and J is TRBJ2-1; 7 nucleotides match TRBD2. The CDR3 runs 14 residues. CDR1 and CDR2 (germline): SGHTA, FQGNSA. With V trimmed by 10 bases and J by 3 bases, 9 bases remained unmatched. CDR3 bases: TGTGCCATCACGGGCCAGCGGGGCTACAATGAGCAGTTCTTC. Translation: CAITGQRGYNEQFF.

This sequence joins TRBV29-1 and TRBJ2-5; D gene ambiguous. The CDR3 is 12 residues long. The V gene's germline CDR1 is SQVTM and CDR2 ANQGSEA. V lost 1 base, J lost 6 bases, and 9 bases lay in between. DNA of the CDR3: TGCAGCGTTGAAGGAACAGTCAAGACCCAGTACTTC. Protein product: CSVEGTVKTQYF.

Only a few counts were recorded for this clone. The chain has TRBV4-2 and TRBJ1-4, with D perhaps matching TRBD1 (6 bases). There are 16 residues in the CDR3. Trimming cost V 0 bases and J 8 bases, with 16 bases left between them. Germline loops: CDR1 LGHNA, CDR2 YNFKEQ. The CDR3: CASSQDLANQGEKLFF. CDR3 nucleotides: TGTGCCAGCAGCCAAGATCTTGCCAACCAGGGGGAAAAACTGTTTTTT.

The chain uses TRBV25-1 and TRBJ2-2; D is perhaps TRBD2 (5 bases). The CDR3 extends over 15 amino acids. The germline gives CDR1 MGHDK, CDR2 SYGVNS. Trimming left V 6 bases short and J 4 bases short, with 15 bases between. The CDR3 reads CASRGKKAGTGELFF. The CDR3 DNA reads TGTGCCAGCAGGGGGAAGAAGGCGGGCACCGGGGAGCTGTTTTTT. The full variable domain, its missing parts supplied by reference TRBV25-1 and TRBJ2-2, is EADIYQTPRYLVIGTGKKITLECSQTMGHDKMYWYQQDPGMELHLIHYSYGVNSTEKGDLSSESTVSRIRTEHFPLTLESARPSHTSQYLCASRGKKAGTGELFFGEGSRLTVL.

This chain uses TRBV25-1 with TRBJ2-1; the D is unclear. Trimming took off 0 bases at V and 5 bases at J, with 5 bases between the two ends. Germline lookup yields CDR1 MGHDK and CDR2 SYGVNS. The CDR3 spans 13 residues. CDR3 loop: CASSEYPHNEQFF. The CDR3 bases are TGTGCCAGCAGTGAATATCCTCACAATGAGCAGTTCTTC.

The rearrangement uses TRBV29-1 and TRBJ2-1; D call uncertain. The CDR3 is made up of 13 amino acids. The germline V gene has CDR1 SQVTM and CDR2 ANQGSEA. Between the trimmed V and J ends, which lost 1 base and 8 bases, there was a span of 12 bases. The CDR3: CSVEVRPRDEQFF. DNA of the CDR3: TGCAGCGTTGAAGTCAGGCCCCGCGATGAGCAGTTCTTC.

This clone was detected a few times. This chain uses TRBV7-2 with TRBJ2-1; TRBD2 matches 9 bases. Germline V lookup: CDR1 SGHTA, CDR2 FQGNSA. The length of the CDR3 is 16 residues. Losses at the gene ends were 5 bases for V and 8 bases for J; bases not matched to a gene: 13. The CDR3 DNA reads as TGTGCCAGCAGCATCACCCCGGGACTAGCTATCCATGAGCAGTTCTTC. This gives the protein CASSITPGLAIHEQFF.

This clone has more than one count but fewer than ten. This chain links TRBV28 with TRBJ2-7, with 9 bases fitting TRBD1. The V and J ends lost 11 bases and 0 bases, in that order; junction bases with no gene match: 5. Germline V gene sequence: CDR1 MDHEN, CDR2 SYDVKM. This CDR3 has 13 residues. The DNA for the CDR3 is TGTGCCTCGGGACAGGGCCTCTCCTACGAGCAGTACTTC. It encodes CASGQGLSYEQYF.

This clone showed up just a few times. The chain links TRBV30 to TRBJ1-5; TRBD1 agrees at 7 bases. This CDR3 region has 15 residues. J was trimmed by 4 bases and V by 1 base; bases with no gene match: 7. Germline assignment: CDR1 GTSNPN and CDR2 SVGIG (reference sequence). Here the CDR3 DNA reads TGTGCCTGGAGTGGCCCTCCAGGGGGAAATCAGCCCCAGCATTTT. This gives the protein CAWSGPPGGNQPQHF.

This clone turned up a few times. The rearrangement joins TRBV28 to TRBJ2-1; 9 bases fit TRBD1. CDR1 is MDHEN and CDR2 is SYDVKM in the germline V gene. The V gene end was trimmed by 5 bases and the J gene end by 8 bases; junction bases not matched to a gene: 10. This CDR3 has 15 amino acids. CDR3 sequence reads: CASSLTDRGLHEQFF. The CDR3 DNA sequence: TGTGCCAGCAGTCTCACGGACAGGGGCTTGCATGAGCAGTTCTTC.

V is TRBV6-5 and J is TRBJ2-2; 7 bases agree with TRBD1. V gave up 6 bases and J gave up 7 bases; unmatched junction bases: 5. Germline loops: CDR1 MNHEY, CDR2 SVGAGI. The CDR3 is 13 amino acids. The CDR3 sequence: CASRNTGVGELFF. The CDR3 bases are TGTGCCAGCAGGAACACAGGGGTCGGGGAGCTGTTTTTT.

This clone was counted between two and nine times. The CDR3 here is CASSQEIRTEAFF. Here the CDR3 DNA reads TGTGCCAGCAGCCAAGAGATCCGGACTGAAGCTTTCTTT. This sequence joins TRBV14 and TRBJ1-1; D not certain. The CDR3 consists of 13 residues. CDR1 and CDR2 (germline): SGHDN, FVKESK. With 0 bases removed from V and 5 bases from J, the gap between germline ends came to 7 bases.

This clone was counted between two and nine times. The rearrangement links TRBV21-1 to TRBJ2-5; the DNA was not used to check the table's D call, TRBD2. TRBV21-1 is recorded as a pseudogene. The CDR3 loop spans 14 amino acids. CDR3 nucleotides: TGTGCCAGCACCGTAGCGGGCACCCGAGAGACCCAGTACTTC. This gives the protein CASTVAGTRETQYF.

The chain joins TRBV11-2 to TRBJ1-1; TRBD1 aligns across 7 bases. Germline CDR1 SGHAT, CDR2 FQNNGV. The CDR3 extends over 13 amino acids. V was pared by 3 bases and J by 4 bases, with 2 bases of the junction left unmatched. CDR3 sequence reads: CASSFNRGTEAFF. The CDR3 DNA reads TGTGCCAGCAGCTTTAACAGGGGCACTGAAGCTTTCTTT.

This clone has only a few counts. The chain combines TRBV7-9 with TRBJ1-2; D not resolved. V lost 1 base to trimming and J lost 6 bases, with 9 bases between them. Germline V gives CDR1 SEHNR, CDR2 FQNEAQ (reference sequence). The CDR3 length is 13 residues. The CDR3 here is CASSLVSVHGYTF. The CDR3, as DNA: TGTGCCAGCAGCTTAGTCTCGGTCCATGGCTACACCTTC. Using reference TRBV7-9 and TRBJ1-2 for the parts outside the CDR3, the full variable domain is DTGVSQNPRHKITKRGQNVTFRCDPISEHNRLYWYRQTLGQGPEFLTYFQNEAQLEKSRLLSDRFSAERPKGSFSTLEIQRTEQGDSAMYLCASSLVSVHGYTFGSGTRLTVV.

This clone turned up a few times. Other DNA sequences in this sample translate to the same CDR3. The CDR3 DNA is TGTGCCAGCAGCGTGGGCCGGGATACGCAGTATTTT. This sequence encodes CASSVGRDTQYF. The rearrangement joins TRBV9 to TRBJ2-3, with D unresolved. CDR3 length: 12 residues. Trimming shortened V by 2 bases and J by 6 bases, and 7 bases separated the two germline ends. The germline CDR1 and CDR2 sequences are SGDLS and YYNGEE.

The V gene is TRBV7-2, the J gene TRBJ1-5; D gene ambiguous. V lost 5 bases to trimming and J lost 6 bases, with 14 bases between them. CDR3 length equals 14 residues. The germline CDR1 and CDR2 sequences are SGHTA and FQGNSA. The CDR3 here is CASSQTVLGQPQHF. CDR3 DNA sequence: TGTGCCAGCAGCCAAACAGTTCTGGGTCAGCCCCAGCATTTT.

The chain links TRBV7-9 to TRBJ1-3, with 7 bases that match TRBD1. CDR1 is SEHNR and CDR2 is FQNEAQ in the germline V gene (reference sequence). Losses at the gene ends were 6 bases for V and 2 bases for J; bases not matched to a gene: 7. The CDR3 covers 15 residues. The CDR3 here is CASSLRGTAGNTIYF. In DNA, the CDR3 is TGTGCCAGCAGTCTCAGGGGGACTGCTGGAAACACCATATATTTT.